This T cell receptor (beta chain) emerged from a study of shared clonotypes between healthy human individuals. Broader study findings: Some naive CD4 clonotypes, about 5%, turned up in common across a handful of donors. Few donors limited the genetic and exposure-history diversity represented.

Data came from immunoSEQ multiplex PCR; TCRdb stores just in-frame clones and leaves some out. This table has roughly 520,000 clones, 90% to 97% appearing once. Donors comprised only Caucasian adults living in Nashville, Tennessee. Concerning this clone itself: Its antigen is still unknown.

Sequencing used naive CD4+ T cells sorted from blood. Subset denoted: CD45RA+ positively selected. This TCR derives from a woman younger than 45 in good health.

The CDR3 here is CASSPGRTPEKLFF. The CDR3 DNA reads as TGTGCCAGCAGCCCTGGCCGGACGCCGGAAAAACTGTTTTTT. The chain links TRBV5-5 to TRBJ1-4; D unresolved. Germline V gene sequence: CDR1 SGHKS, CDR2 YYEKEE (reference sequence). The ends were cut back, 4 bases at V and 8 bases at J, with 15 bases in the middle. The CDR3 consists of 14 residues.